This is a list of T cell receptor beta chains from one sample in a study of OX40 agonist ivuxolimab in advanced cancers. TCRdb keeps only in-frame clones here, not all; method: immunoSEQ multiplex PCR. Altogether 86,000 or so clones are present, about 90% being singletons, with the ten largest covering 2.5% to 3.5%. The input for sequencing was CD4+ or CD8+ T cells sorted from blood, taken in a trial of the OX40 agonist ivuxolimab. The receptors stem from an adult with an advanced solid tumor such as melanoma, head and neck, liver or kidney cancer. The CDR3 runs from the conserved cysteine through the conserved F or W. The order of the fields is J gene, D gene, V gene, CDR3 DNA, CDR3 protein. The D gene is left open where the match is weak.

J: TRBJ2-7; D: TRBD2; V: TRBV28; DNA: TGTGCCAGCAGTCCCCGGACTAGCGGGAGGGCCGGGCAGTACTTC; CDR3: CASSPRTSGRAGQYF
J: TRBJ1-1; D: NA; V: TRBV10-1; DNA: TGCGCCAGCAGTTCCAACCCGAACACTGAAGCTTTCTTT; CDR3: CASSSNPNTEAFF
J: TRBJ2-7; D: NA; V: TRBV5-5; DNA: TGTGCCAGCAGCTTGACCCCTCGGGCAAGCTACGAGCAGTACTTC; CDR3: CASSLTPRASYEQYF
J: TRBJ1-1; D: NA; V: TRBV18; DNA: TGTGCCAGCTCTAACGGGAAGTCTGAAGCTTTCTTT; CDR3: CASSNGKSEAFF
J: TRBJ2-3; D: NA; V: TRBV7-9; DNA: TGTGCCAGCAGCTTGACAGATACGCAGTATTTT; CDR3: CASSLTDTQYF
J: TRBJ1-4; D: TRBD1; V: TRBV5-1; DNA: TGCGCCAGCAGCTTGGCCAATACAGGGGGCGATAATGAAAAACTGTTTTTT; CDR3: CASSLANTGGDNEKLFF
J: TRBJ1-3; D: NA; V: TRBV5-5; DNA: TGTGCCAGCAACGGGGGCCTCTCTGGAAACACCATATATTTT; CDR3: CASNGGLSGNTIYF
J: TRBJ1-1; D: NA; V: TRBV7-2; DNA: TGTGCCAGCAGCTTAAACAGGCTAACTGAAGCTTTCTTT; CDR3: CASSLNRLTEAFF
J: TRBJ2-7; D: TRBD1; V: TRBV7-2; DNA: TGTGCCAGCAGCTTAGGACAGGGAACTTTCTACGAGCAGTACTTC; CDR3: CASSLGQGTFYEQYF
J: TRBJ1-5; D: NA; V: TRBV27; DNA: TGTGCCAGCAGTCCCAGAGGAGGGAATAGCAATCAGCCCCAGCATTTT; CDR3: CASSPRGGNSNQPQHF
J: TRBJ2-5; D: TRBD1; V: TRBV18; DNA: TGTGCCAGCTCACCACTGGGACAGCAAGAGACCCAGTACTTC; CDR3: CASSPLGQQETQYF
J: TRBJ1-5; D: TRBD1; V: TRBV6-1; DNA: TGTGCCAGCAGTGCGTATCAGGGGGAGAATCAGCCCCAGCATTTT; CDR3: CASSAYQGENQPQHF
J: TRBJ1-4; D: NA; V: TRBV5-1; DNA: TGCGCCAGCAGAAGGTCTCAAGATGAAAAACTGTTTTTT; CDR3: CASRRSQDEKLFF
J: TRBJ2-1; D: TRBD2; V: TRBV28; DNA: TGTGCCAGCAGCAAAGCGGGGCCGTACAATGAGCAGTTCTTC; CDR3: CASSKAGPYNEQFF
J: TRBJ2-2; D: NA; V: TRBV7-8; DNA: TGTGCCAGCAGCCCCCGTGGGCCTGCGAACACCGGGGAGCTGTTTTTT; CDR3: CASSPRGPANTGELFF
J: TRBJ2-5; D: NA; V: TRBV5-1; DNA: TGCGCCAGCAGCTCGGCCCAGGGTAACCAAGAGACCCAGTACTTC; CDR3: CASSSAQGNQETQYF
J: TRBJ1-2; D: NA; V: TRBV5-5; DNA: TGTGCCAGCAGCTTCAAGCGGGTTAACTATGGCTACACCTTC; CDR3: CASSFKRVNYGYTF